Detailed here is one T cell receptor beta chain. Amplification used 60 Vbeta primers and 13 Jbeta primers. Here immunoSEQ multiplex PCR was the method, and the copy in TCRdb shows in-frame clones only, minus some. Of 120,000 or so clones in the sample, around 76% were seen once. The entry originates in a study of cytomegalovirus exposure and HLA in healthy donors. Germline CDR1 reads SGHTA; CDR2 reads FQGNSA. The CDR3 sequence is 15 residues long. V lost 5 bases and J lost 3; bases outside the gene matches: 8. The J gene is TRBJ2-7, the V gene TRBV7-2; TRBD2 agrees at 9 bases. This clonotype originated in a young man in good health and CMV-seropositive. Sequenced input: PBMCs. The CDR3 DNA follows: TGTGCCAGCAGCCTAACGGGACTAGCCTTCTACGAGCAGTACTTC. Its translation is CASSLTGLAFYEQYF.